Listed below are T cell receptor beta chains from one sample, sequenced in a study of molecular identifiers for immune sequencing clone quantification. TCRdb reanalysed the PCR reads using MiXCR and keeps one entry per CDR3 protein. The table includes about 510,000 distinct CDR3 sequences, around 21% detected once. Sequenced input: naive CD8+ T cells from blood, with Jurkat cell RNA spiked in. All receptors derive from a human donor in good health. Some libraries in this study had Jurkat cell RNA spiked in. CDR3s leave out the opening cysteine and the closing phenylalanine or tryptophan.

>TRBV25-1|TRBJ2-3
ASSEWRQKGGTDTQY
>TRBV7-2|TRBJ2-3
ASSLDGVTTSTDTQY
>TRBV20-1|TRBJ1-6
SARDMAGPNNSPLH
>TRBV20-1|TRBJ1-2
SARVGPTDSRGGYT
>TRBV7-8|TRBJ2-5
ASSPSVVVQETQY
>TRBV12-3/TRBV12-4|TRBJ2-7
ASTHDAQAYEQY
>TRBV4-1|TRBJ1-1
ASSQDLEVTEAF
>TRBV28|TRBJ2-3
ASSLTGTDSTDTQY
>TRBV6-2/TRBV6-3|TRBJ2-3
ASSYWSPSTDTQY
>TRBV7-2|TRBJ2-3
ASSQPPTDTQY
>TRBV30|TRBJ2-5
AWSQPEETQC
>TRBV27|TRBJ2-5
ASNPRGPQGPNLPQY
>TRBV6-2/TRBV6-3|TRBJ1-5
ASSWGLSQPQH